The clone carrying this TCR beta chain was seen a handful of times. Unmatched junction bases numbered 7, after V lost 4 bases and J lost 6 bases. This CDR3 contains 14 residues. The germline CDR1 and CDR2 sequences are SGHAT and FQNNGV. The entry originates in a study of T cells after yellow fever vaccination. In TCRdb, the 5' RACE reads were re-called with MiXCR into one record per CDR3 protein. The data hold 120,000 or so distinct CDR3 sequences, with 7.2% observed a single time. The chain has TRBV11-2 and TRBJ2-7; 9 positions match TRBD1. The sequences come from CD4+ T cells sorted from PBMCs, collected 45 days after the first yellow fever vaccination. The clonotype originates from a man aged 18 to 30 who received the YFV17D yellow fever vaccine. This CDR3 is CASSYQGQGTEQYF. DNA of the CDR3: TGTGCCAGCAGCTACCAAGGACAGGGGACCGAGCAGTACTTC.